Listed here are 3 T cell receptor beta chains from one sample, sequenced in a study of T cells in Graves' hyperthyroidism and ophthalmopathy. Amplification targeted TCR beta CDR3 regions from RNA transcripts. TCR CDR3 underwent first-round RT-PCR with the HTBI primer set. MiXCR, applied by TCRdb to the multiplex PCR reads, yields one record per CDR3 protein. The table has 300,000 or so distinct CDR3 sequences, about 20% seen once. The sequenced sample was blood. The receptors derive from a woman aged 45-59 years with Graves' hyperthyroidism.

This clonotype was detected ten times or more. The J gene is TRBJ1-1, the V gene TRBV2, with D unresolved. This CDR3 is built from 14 residues. Trimming removed 7 bases at V and 0 bases at J, with 12 bases between. Germline V gene lookup returns CDR1 SNHLY and CDR2 FYNNEI. CDR3 protein: CASTIDGVNTEAFF. DNA for the CDR3: TGTGCCAGCACCATTGACGGTGTGAACACTGAAGCTTTCTTT.

This clonotype was observed at least ten times. V usage is TRBV7-6 and J usage is TRBJ2-3, with 7 bases that match TRBD1. V lost 4 bases, J lost 2 bases, and 9 bases stayed unmatched. The CDR3 length is 16 residues. CDR1 and CDR2 (germline): SGHVS, FNYEAQ. CDR3 protein: CASSSAGGHLTDTQYF. The CDR3 nucleotides are TGTGCCAGCAGCTCAGCAGGGGGACACCTCACAGATACGCAGTATTTT.

There are many counts of this clonotype. This chain connects TRBV12-3 or TRBV12-4 to TRBJ1-2; 8 positions agree with TRBD1. V gave up 5 bases and J gave up 8 bases; unmatched junction bases: 10. The CDR3 extends over 14 amino acids. This chain's CDR3 is CASSPGTGWRGYTF. The DNA of the CDR3 is TGTGCCAGCAGTCCTGGGACAGGCTGGCGGGGCTACACCTTC.